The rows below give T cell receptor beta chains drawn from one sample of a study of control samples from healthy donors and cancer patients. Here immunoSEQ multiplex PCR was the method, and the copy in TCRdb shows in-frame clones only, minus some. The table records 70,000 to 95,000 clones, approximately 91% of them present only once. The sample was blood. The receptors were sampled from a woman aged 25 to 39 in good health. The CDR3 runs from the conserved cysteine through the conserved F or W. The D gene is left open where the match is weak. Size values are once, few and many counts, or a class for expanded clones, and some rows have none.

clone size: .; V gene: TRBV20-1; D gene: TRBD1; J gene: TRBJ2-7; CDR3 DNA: TGCAGTGCTAGTGACCCAGGGGGCCCCTACGAGCAGTACTTC; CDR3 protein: CSASDPGGPYEQYF
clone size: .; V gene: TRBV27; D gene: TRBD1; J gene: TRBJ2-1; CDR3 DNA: TGTGCCAGCAGTTTTTTCTCAGTTGGTGGACAGGGTAACAATGAGCAGTTCTTC; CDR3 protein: CASSFFSVGGQGNNEQFF
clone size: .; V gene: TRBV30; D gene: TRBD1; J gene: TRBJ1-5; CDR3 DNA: TGTGCCTGGAGTGATGGGACAGGGCCGTATCAGCCCCAGCATTTT; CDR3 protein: CAWSDGTGPYQPQHF
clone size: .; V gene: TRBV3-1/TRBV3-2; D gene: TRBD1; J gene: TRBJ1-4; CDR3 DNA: TGTGCCAGCAGCCCATACCTGACAGGGGGTAATGAAAAACTGTTTTTT; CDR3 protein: CASSPYLTGGNEKLFF
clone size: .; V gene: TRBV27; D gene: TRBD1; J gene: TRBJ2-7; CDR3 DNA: TGTGCCAGCAGTCGGGACAGGGCCTACGAGCAGTACTTC; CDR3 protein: CASSRDRAYEQYF
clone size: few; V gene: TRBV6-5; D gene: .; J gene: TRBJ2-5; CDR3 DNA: TGTGCCAGCAGCATACCCGGGACCGAGACCCAGTACTTC; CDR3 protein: CASSIPGTETQYF
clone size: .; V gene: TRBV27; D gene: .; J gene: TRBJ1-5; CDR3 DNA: TGTGCCAGCAGTCCCTCGGGTTCACGGCCCCAGCATTTT; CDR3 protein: CASSPSGSRPQHF
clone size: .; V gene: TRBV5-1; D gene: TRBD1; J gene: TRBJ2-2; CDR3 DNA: TGCGCCAGCAGCTTAACAGGGGGGAACACCGGGGAGCTGTTTTTT; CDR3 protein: CASSLTGGNTGELFF
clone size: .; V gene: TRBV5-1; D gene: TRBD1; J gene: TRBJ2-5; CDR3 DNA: TGCGCCAGCAGCTTACCTCGGGACAGGGGCCTCGTACAAGAGACCCAGTACTTC; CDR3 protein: CASSLPRDRGLVQETQYF
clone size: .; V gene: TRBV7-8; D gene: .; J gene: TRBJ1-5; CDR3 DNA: TGTGCCAGCAGCTTAGTAAGGGGGCAGCCCCAGCATTTT; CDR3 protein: CASSLVRGQPQHF
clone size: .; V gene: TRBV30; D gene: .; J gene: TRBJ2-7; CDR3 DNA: TGTGCCTGGAGCGGACCCTCAGGCGGGGAGCAGTACTTC; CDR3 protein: CAWSGPSGGEQYF
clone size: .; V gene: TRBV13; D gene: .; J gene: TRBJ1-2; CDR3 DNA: TGTGCCAGCAGTCCGGGGCCCCCTGGCTACACCTTC; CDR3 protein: CASSPGPPGYTF
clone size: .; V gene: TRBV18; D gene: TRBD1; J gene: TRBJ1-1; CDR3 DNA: TGTGCCAGCTCACCATCGACAGGGGACAACACTGAAGCTTTCTTT; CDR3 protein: CASSPSTGDNTEAFF
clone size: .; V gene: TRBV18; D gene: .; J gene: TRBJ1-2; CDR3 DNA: TGTGCCAGCTCACCAAAATACGCTCACGGCTACACCTTC; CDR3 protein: CASSPKYAHGYTF
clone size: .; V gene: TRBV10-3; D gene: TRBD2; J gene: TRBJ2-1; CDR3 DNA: TGTGCCATCAGTGAGTCCCCCACGCGGGGGTACAATGAGCAGTTCTTC; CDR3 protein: CAISESPTRGYNEQFF
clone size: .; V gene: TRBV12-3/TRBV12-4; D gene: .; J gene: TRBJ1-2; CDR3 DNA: TGTGCCAGCAGTTTATACGTGGAGGGCTACACCTTC; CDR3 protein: CASSLYVEGYTF
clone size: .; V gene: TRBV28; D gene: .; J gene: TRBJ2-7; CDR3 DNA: TGTGCCAGCAGTCCGGGATATTACGAGCAGTACTTC; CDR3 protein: CASSPGYYEQYF
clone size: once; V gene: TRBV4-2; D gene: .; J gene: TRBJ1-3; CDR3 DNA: TGTGCCAGCAGCCAAGACAGGGTAGGAGGAAACACCATATATTTT; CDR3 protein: CASSQDRVGGNTIYF
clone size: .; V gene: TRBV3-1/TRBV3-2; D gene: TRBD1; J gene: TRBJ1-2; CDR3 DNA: TGTGCCAGCAGCCCGACAGGGGACTCTGGCTACACCTTC; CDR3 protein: CASSPTGDSGYTF
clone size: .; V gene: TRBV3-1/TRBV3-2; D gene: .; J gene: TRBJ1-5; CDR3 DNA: TGTGCCAGCAGCCAAGGCAGGGTCCGACAGCCCCAGCATTTT; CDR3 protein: CASSQGRVRQPQHF
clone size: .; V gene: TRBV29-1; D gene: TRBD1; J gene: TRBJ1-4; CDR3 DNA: TGCAGCGCTCCGGGACAGGGGAGTGAAAAACTGTTTTTT; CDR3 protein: CSAPGQGSEKLFF
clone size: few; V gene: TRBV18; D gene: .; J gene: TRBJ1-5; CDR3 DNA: TGTGCCAGCTCACCATTCGGGGTGGGGAGTCCTAGCAATCAGCCCCAGCATTTT; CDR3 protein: CASSPFGVGSPSNQPQHF
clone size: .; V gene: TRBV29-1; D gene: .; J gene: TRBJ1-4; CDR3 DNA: TGCAGCGTCTCCGGGCTCCGCGACGGAGATAAGGGGGTAACTAATGAAAAACTGTTTTTT; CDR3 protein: CSVSGLRDGDKGVTNEKLFF
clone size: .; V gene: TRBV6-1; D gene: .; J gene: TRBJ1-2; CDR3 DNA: TGTGCCAGCAGTGATTGGGGTTATGGCTACACCTTC; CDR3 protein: CASSDWGYGYTF
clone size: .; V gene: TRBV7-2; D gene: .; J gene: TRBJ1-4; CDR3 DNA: TGTGCCAGCAGCTTAGAACGGGGGAGTGTTGAAAAACTGTTTTTT; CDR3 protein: CASSLERGSVEKLFF
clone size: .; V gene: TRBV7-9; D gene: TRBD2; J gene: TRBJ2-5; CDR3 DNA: TGTGCCAGCAGCCCCCAACTAGCGGGGGCGGAGACCCAGTACTTC; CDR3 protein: CASSPQLAGAETQYF
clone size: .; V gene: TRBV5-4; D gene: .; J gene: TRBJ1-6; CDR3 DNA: TGTGCCAGCAGCTTGAAGGGGACCTATAATTCACCCCTCCACTTT; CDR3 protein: CASSLKGTYNSPLHF
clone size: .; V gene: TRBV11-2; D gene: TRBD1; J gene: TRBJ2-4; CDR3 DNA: TGTGCCAGCAGCCTCCGGGACAGTTCCGTTGCCAAAAACATTCAGTACTTC; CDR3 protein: CASSLRDSSVAKNIQYF
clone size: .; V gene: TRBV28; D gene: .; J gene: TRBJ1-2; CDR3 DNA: TGTGCCAGCGTAAAACCCCTGGGGGATGGCTACACCTTC; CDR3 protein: CASVKPLGDGYTF
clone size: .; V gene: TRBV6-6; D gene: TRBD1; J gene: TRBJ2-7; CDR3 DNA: TGTGCCAGCAGTATAGGGACAGGGGCCAACGAGCAGTACTTC; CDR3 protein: CASSIGTGANEQYF
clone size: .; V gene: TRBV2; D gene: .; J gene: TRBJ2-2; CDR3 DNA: TGTGCCAGCAGTGACAGCATTAACACCGGGGAGCTGTTTTTT; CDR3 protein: CASSDSINTGELFF
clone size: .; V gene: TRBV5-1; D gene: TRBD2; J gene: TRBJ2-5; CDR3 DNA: TGCGCCAGCAGCCGACTAGCGGGACAAGAGACCCAGTACTTC; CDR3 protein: CASSRLAGQETQYF
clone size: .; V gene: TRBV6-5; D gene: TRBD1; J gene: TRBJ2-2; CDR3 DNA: TGTGCCAGCAGAGTACCGGGACAGTACACCGGGGAGCTGTTTTTT; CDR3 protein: CASRVPGQYTGELFF
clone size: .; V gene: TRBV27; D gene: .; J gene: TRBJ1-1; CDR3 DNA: TGTGCCAGCAGTTGGGGAGCTGAAGCTTTCTTT; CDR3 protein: CASSWGAEAFF
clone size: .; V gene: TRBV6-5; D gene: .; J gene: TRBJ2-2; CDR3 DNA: TGTGCCAGCAGGGGGAGGGGGGGCCGAACCGGGGAGCTGTTTTTT; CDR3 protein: CASRGRGGRTGELFF
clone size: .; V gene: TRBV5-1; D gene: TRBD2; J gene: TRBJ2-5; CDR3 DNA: TGCGCCAGCAGACGAGGACTAGACTCTCAGACCCAGTACTTC; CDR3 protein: CASRRGLDSQTQYF
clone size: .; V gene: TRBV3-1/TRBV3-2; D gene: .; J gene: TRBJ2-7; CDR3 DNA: TGTGCCAGCAGCCAAGTGGCGGGACCCTCCTACGAGCAGTACTTC; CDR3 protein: CASSQVAGPSYEQYF
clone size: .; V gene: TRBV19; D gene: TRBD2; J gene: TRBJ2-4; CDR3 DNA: TGTGCCAGTAGTGGGTCTAGCGGGGAAAAAAACATTCAGTACTTC; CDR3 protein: CASSGSSGEKNIQYF
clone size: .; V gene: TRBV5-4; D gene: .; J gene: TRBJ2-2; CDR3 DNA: TGTGCCAGCAGCTTGAGGTTGGGGACGAACACCGGGGAGCTGTTTTTT; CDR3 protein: CASSLRLGTNTGELFF
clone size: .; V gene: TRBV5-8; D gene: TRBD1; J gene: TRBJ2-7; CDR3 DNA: TGTGCCAGCAGCCCGGTCTTCGACAGGGGGTTCAACGAGCAGTACTTC; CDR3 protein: CASSPVFDRGFNEQYF
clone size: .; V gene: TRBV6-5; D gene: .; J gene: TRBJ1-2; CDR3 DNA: TGTGCCAGCAGTTACGGGCAGGGTGGCTACACCTTC; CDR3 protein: CASSYGQGGYTF
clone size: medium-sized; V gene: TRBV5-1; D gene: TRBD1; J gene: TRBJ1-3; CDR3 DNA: TGCGCCAGCAGCTGGGGGACAGGGCACTCTGGAAACACCATATATTTT; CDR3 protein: CASSWGTGHSGNTIYF
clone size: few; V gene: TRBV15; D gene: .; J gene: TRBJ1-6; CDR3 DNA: TGTGCCACCAGCAGAGGAACCAATTCACCCCTCCACTTT; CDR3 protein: CATSRGTNSPLHF
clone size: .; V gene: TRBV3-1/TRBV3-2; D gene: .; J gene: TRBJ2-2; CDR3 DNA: TGTGCCAGCAGCCAAGGGAATAGCGTTAACGGGGAGCTGTTTTTT; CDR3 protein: CASSQGNSVNGELFF
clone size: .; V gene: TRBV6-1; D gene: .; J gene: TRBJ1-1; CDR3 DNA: TGTGCCAGCAGTGAAGATTGGGGGGGGCTCGTTGAAGCTTTCTTT; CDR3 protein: CASSEDWGGLVEAFF
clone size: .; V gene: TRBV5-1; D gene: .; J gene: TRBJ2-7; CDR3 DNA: TGCGCCAGCAGCTCGGCCCGGGGCAGATACTACGAGCAGTACTTC; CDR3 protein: CASSSARGRYYEQYF